One and the same sample provided the 11 T cell receptor beta chains below, sequenced in a study of CD8 T cells in Susac syndrome. A quantity of about 0.5 to 1 ug RNA underwent reverse transcription using random hexamers. TCRdb called the immunoSEQ multiplex PCR reads again in MiXCR, with one record for every CDR3 protein. The sample yields approximately 120,000 distinct CDR3 sequences, around 90% seen once. The sample comprised CD4+ T cells from PBMCs. Every receptor here comes from a human donor in good health.

This CDR3 reads CASSYTPTWAGATGELFF. The CDR3 coding sequence is TGTGCCAGCAGTTACACCCCCACTTGGGCAGGGGCGACCGGGGAGCTGTTTTTT. V gene TRBV6-2 or TRBV6-3 combines with J gene TRBJ2-2, with D possibly TRBD1 on 6 matching bases. The V end lost 2 bases, the J end lost 5 bases, and 21 bases lay between the germline ends. CDR1 and CDR2 (germline): MNHEY, SVGEGT. The CDR3 is made up of 18 amino acids.

The chain links TRBV4-2 to TRBJ1-5; D uncertain. V was shortened by 0 bases and J by 5 bases, with 2 bases between the two germline ends. In germline, CDR1 is LGHNA, CDR2 YNFKEQ. This CDR3 region has 12 residues. CDR3 in DNA: TGTGCCAGCAGCCAAGATTATCAGCCCCAGCATTTT. The encoded protein is CASSQDYQPQHF.

This clonotype was counted only a few times. The chain uses TRBV5-1 and TRBJ1-1, with D possibly matching TRBD1 (6 bases). In germline, CDR1 is SGHRS, CDR2 YFSETQ. The CDR3 spans 16 residues. The V gene lost 1 base and the J gene lost 0 bases, with 13 bases spanning the gap. DNA of the CDR3: TGCGCCAGCAGCTTGATGGGGGCGGACCTGAACACTGAAGCTTTCTTT. This encodes CASSLMGADLNTEAFF.

The chain has TRBV6-4 and TRBJ2-1; 12 nucleotides agree with TRBD2. The CDR3 spans 16 residues. Germline V gene lookup returns CDR1 MRHNA and CDR2 SNTAGT. Unmatched junction bases numbered 5, after V lost 6 bases and J lost 2 bases. In DNA form, the CDR3 reads TGTGCCAGCAGGGCCTCTAGCGGGGGGGCCTACAATGAGCAGTTCTTC. It specifies CASRASSGGAYNEQFF.

The chain has TRBV29-1 and TRBJ1-2; possible D gene TRBD1, 6 bases. The V gene lost 0 bases and the J gene lost 5 bases, with 16 bases spanning the gap. This CDR3 region has 15 residues. Germline CDR1 SQVTM, CDR2 ANQGSEA. The CDR3 coding sequence is TGCAGCGTTGAAGATTTGCAGGGGAGTTGGTATGGCTACACCTTC. This codes for CSVEDLQGSWYGYTF.

The chain combines TRBV20-1 with TRBJ2-7; 11 bases match TRBD1. J was trimmed by 4 bases and V by 7 bases; bases with no gene match: 6. Germline assignment: CDR1 DFQATT and CDR2 SNEGSKA (reference sequence). The CDR3 sequence is 13 residues long. In nucleotides, the CDR3 is TGCAGTGTTCGGACAGGGGGCGGGTACGAGCAGTACTTC. Its protein product is CSVRTGGGYEQYF.

This chain joins TRBV2 and TRBJ2-2; 8 positions match TRBD2. CDR1 is SNHLY and CDR2 is FYNNEI in the germline V gene. After removal of 2 bases from V and 5 bases from J, the junction contained 4 bases not matched to a gene. The CDR3 is made up of 15 amino acids. The CDR3 here is CASSELAGRTGELFF. The CDR3 region has the DNA TGTGCCAGCAGTGAACTAGCGGGTCGGACCGGGGAGCTGTTTTTT. The whole variable domain, remainder taken from reference TRBV2 and TRBJ2-2, is EPEVTQTPSHQVTQMGQEVILRCVPISNHLYFYWYRQILGQKVEFLVSFYNNEISEKSEIFDDQFSVERPDGSNFTLKIRSTKLEDSAMYFCASSELAGRTGELFFGEGSRLTVL.

The table lists this clonotype with a few counts. One end of the junction fails to match germline, which may point to a read error. This chain uses TRBV29-1 with TRBJ1-3; D is undetermined. This CDR3 is built from 13 residues. Germline CDR1 and CDR2: SQVTM and ANQGSEA. DNA of the CDR3: TGTAGCGTTGAATCGGGTACAGGAAACACCATATATTTT. Protein product: CSVESGTGNTIYF. Full variable domain (rest looked up from reference TRBV29-1 and TRBJ1-3): SAVISQKPSRDICQRGTSLTIQCQVDSQVTMMFWYRQQPGQSLTLIATANQGSEATYESGFVIDKFPISRPNLTFSTLTVSNMSPEDSSIYLCSVESGTGNTIYFGEGSWLTVV.

The rearrangement links TRBV20-1 to TRBJ2-3; 8 bases align to TRBD2. V lost 4 bases, J lost 1 base, and 1 base stayed unmatched. Germline values: CDR1 DFQATT, CDR2 SNEGSKA (reference sequence). This CDR3 has 13 amino acids. CDR3 bases: TGCAGTGCTATACTAGCGGGCACAGATACGCAGTATTTT. It encodes CSAILAGTDTQYF.

The chain couples TRBV30 to TRBJ2-1; TRBD2 matches 12 bases. The CDR3 has 15 residues. V lost 2 bases and J lost 4; bases outside the gene matches: 3. Per germline, CDR1 GTSNPN and CDR2 SVGIG (reference sequence). The CDR3, as DNA: TGTGCCTGGAGTAAGACTAGCGGGAGATACAATGAGCAGTTCTTC. This codes for CAWSKTSGRYNEQFF.

The chain carries TRBV5-1 and TRBJ2-7; D possibly corresponds to TRBD2 (6 bases). The CDR3 totals 17 residues. V lost 3 bases, J lost 0 bases, and 19 bases lay in between. The germline V gene has CDR1 SGHRS and CDR2 YFSETQ. In DNA, the CDR3 is TGCGCCAGCAGCTCGACCCAAGGGACTGCGAGCTCCTACGAGCAGTACTTC. It translates to CASSSTQGTASSYEQYF. Based on the CDR3 plus reference TRBV5-1 and TRBJ2-7, the full variable domain is KAGVTQTPRYLIKTRGQQVTLSCSPISGHRSVSWYQQTPGQGLQFLFEYFSETQRNKGNFPGRFSGRQFSNSRSEMNVSTLELGDSALYLCASSSTQGTASSYEQYFGPGTRLTVT.